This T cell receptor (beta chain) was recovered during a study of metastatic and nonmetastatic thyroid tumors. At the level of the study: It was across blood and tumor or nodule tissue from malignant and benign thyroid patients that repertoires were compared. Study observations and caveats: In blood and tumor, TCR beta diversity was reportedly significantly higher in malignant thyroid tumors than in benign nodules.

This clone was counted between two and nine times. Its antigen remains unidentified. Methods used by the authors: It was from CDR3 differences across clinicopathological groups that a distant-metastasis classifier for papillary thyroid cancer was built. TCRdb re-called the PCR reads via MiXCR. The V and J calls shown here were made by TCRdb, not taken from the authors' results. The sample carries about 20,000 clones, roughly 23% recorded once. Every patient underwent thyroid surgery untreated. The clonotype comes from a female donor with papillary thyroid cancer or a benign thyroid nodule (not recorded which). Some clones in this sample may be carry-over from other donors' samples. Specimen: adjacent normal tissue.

The CDR3 is CASSQDVRTQPQHF. As DNA, the CDR3 is TGCGCCAGCAGCCAAGATGTTAGGACTCAGCCCCAGCATTTT. The chain links TRBV4-3 to TRBJ1-5, with D unclear. V shed 0 bases and J shed 6 bases, with 9 bases lying between them. CDR1 and CDR2 from the germline V gene are LGHNA and YSLEER. There are 14 residues in the CDR3.